A selection of T cell receptor beta chains follows, all from one sample in a study of cytomegalovirus exposure and HLA in healthy donors. The protocol was immunoSEQ multiplex PCR, while the TCRdb copy is restricted to in-frame clones and leaves out a portion. Of more than 100,000 clones in the sample, approximately 71% were seen once. The sample was PBMCs. The origin of the receptors is a woman in her fifties or sixties in good health and CMV-seronegative. The CDR3 runs from the conserved cysteine through the conserved F or W. The D gene is left open where the match is weak. Not every row has a clone size; where given, it reads once, few, many or a size class.

CDR3 DNA	CDR3 protein	D gene	clone size	J gene	V gene
TGTGCCAGCAGTAGTTTCCAGGACACCATATATTTT	CASSSFQDTIYF	.	few	TRBJ1-3	TRBV2
TGCGCCACCAGCCCTTCGGGGGGAAACACCATATATTTT	CATSPSGGNTIYF	.	once	TRBJ1-3	TRBV15
TGTGCCAGCAGTCCAGGGACAGGGACGACCAACTATGGCTACACCTTC	CASSPGTGTTNYGYTF	TRBD1	.	TRBJ1-2	TRBV27
TGTGCCAGCCGGAGGGCCGGCGATCAGCCCCAGCATTTT	CASRRAGDQPQHF	.	.	TRBJ1-5	TRBV28
TGTGCCATCAGTGAACGCGCGCAGGGGGCAAGAAGGTCGAACACTGAAGCTTTCTTT	CAISERAQGARRSNTEAFF	TRBD1	.	TRBJ1-1	TRBV10-3
TGTGCCAGCAGTTCTGCCGGACTAGCGGGAGAGGAAAAGGTCTTC	CASSSAGLAGEEKVF	TRBD2	.	TRBJ2-1	TRBV6-5
TGCGCCAGCAGCTTGTTAGAGGGCGCGGGTGAGCAGTACTTC	CASSLLEGAGEQYF	.	.	TRBJ2-5	TRBV5-1
TGTGCCAGCAGCTTAGGACAGGGGATCGGGGAGCTGTTTTTT	CASSLGQGIGELFF	TRBD1	.	TRBJ2-2	TRBV7-9
TGTGCCAGCAGCGCCACGGGACAGTACACCGGGGAGCTGTTTTTT	CASSATGQYTGELFF	TRBD1	once	TRBJ2-2	TRBV9
TGTGCCAGCAAGCGTACATCTAATGAAAAACTGTTTTTT	CASKRTSNEKLFF	.	.	TRBJ1-4	TRBV27
TGCGCCAGCAGCTTGGAGTCAGGGGATCAGCCCCAGCATTTT	CASSLESGDQPQHF	.	.	TRBJ1-5	TRBV5-1
TGTGCCAGCTCACCATCCGGACAGGTCCTCACTGGGGCCAACGTCCTGACTTTC	CASSPSGQVLTGANVLTF	TRBD1	.	TRBJ2-6	TRBV18
TGTGCCAGCAGTTATATCTCGGGGGGGATCTCCTACGAGCAGTACTTC	CASSYISGGISYEQYF	TRBD2	.	TRBJ2-7	TRBV6-5
TGTGCCAGCAGCCAAAGGGGCAGGAGCAATCAGCCCCAGCATTTT	CASSQRGRSNQPQHF	.	.	TRBJ1-5	TRBV11-2
TGTGCCAGCAGCGTCAGGATTGAGACCCAGTACTTC	CASSVRIETQYF	.	.	TRBJ2-5	TRBV5-5
TGTGCCAGCGCAGGGGCCTACGAGCAGTACTTC	CASAGAYEQYF	.	.	TRBJ2-7	TRBV28
TGTGCCAGCAGTGGACTAGCGGCTATGGGTGTGTACTTC	CASSGLAAMGVYF	TRBD2	few	TRBJ2-5	TRBV6-1
TGCGCCAGCAGCCGAACTAGCGGGAGATCCTACAATGAGCAGTTCTTC	CASSRTSGRSYNEQFF	TRBD2	.	TRBJ2-1	TRBV4-1
TGCGCCAGCAGCTGGTTCCAGGGCTTGAACACTGAAGCTTTCTTT	CASSWFQGLNTEAFF	.	.	TRBJ1-1	TRBV5-1
TGTGCCAGCAGTTTAATTAGGTTAGGGGGCCCTAGCGGGACTTACAATGAGCAGTTCTTC	CASSLIRLGGPSGTYNEQFF	TRBD2	few	TRBJ2-1	TRBV27
TGCGCCAGCAGCCCCCGGGACAGGGTTCTCGAGCAGTACTTC	CASSPRDRVLEQYF	TRBD1	.	TRBJ2-7	TRBV5-1
TGTGCCACCAGCAGAGATCCGGGGGGGACCACTGCTGAGACCCAGTACTTC	CATSRDPGGTTAETQYF	TRBD2	.	TRBJ2-5	TRBV15
TGCGCCAGCAGCTCTCTTCTCGGGACTAGCGAAAACATTCAGTACTTC	CASSSLLGTSENIQYF	TRBD2	.	TRBJ2-4	TRBV5-1
TGTGCCAGCAGGGGGACAGGGAGGGGAGAGACCCAGTACTTC	CASRGTGRGETQYF	TRBD1	.	TRBJ2-5	TRBV2
TGTGCCAGCGGCCAGGGGAACACTGAAGCTTTCTTT	CASGQGNTEAFF	.	.	TRBJ1-1	TRBV7-9
TGTGCCAGCAGCTTAGGGGCCTGGGGGACTAGCAACCACGAGCAGTACTTC	CASSLGAWGTSNHEQYF	TRBD2	.	TRBJ2-7	TRBV7-9
TGTGCCAGCTCGGGTAGGAATCCCTACGAGCAGTACTTC	CASSGRNPYEQYF	.	.	TRBJ2-7	TRBV27
TGTGCCAGCAAGGGACAGGCAGCATCTTCTGAGACCCAGTACTTC	CASKGQAASSETQYF	TRBD1	.	TRBJ2-5	TRBV2